The 3 T cell receptor beta chains reported below all come from one sample, sequenced in a study of OX40 agonist ivuxolimab in advanced cancers. Some clones are missing from TCRdb's copy, which holds only in-frame ones; the method was immunoSEQ multiplex PCR. This table holds about 45,000 clones, around 89% found once. The sequencing here drew on CD4+ or CD8+ T cells sorted from blood, taken in a trial of the OX40 agonist ivuxolimab. The receptors originated from an adult with an advanced solid tumor such as melanoma, head and neck, liver or kidney cancer.

This clone came up once. V is TRBV2 and J is TRBJ2-7, with 8 nucleotides matching TRBD1. CDR3 size: 16 residues. Germline assignment: CDR1 SNHLY and CDR2 FYNNEI. J lost 2 bases, V lost 6 bases, and 12 bases had no gene match. Here the CDR3 reads CASSQGTGQEAYEQYF. CDR3 bases: TGTGCCAGCAGCCAAGGGACGGGACAGGAAGCCTACGAGCAGTACTTC.

The V gene is TRBV2, the J gene TRBJ2-1; unclear D gene. The CDR3 consists of 11 residues. Germline V gives CDR1 SNHLY, CDR2 FYNNEI. V was cut by 8 bases and J by 9 bases, with 11 bases left in between. Here the CDR3 DNA reads TGTGCCAGCTGGTTCTCGCGTGAGCAGTTCTTC. As protein: CASWFSREQFF. Filled out from reference TRBV2 and TRBJ2-1, the complete variable domain reads EPEVTQTPSHQVTQMGQEVILRCVPISNHLYFYWYRQILGQKVEFLVSFYNNEISEKSEIFDDQFSVERPDGSNFTLKIRSTKLEDSAMYFCASWFSREQFFGPGTRLTVL.

V usage is TRBV6-6 and J usage is TRBJ1-2; D possibly corresponds to TRBD1 (5 bases). The germline CDR1 and CDR2 sequences are MNHNY and SVGAGI (reference sequence). Trimming took off 5 bases at V and 5 bases at J, with 15 bases between the two ends. The CDR3 sequence is 14 residues long. CDR3 nucleotides: TGTGCCAGCAGTCACCGGGGCAGGGAGTATGGCTACACCTTC. It specifies CASSHRGREYGYTF.